The 19 T cell receptor beta chains in this list originate from one sample, sequenced in a study of beta chain features in type 1 diabetes. The whole isolated RNA underwent reverse transcription, so sequencing captured expressed TCRB transcripts. Method: immunoSEQ multiplex PCR; TCRdb's copy keeps in-frame clones and lacks some. The top ten hold 0.02% to 0.03% of the sample, which has 900,000 or so clones, roughly 15% seen once. Source material: naive CD4+ T cells from blood. The source of these receptors is a woman aged 18-29 years in good health.

This clone was seen more than once but under ten times. This chain joins TRBV18 and TRBJ1-5; possible D gene TRBD1, 6 bases. Per germline, CDR1 KGHSH and CDR2 LQKENI. The CDR3 is made up of 16 amino acids. The ends were cut back, 9 bases at V and 2 bases at J, with 20 bases in the middle. The CDR3 loop is CASSGTGGLGNQPQHF. CDR3 nucleotides: TGTGCCAGTTCCGGGACGGGGGGGCTAGGCAATCAGCCCCAGCATTTT. The full variable domain, with the rest looked up from reference TRBV18 and TRBJ1-5, is NAGVMQNPRHLVRRRGQEARLRCSPMKGHSHVYWYRQLPEEGLKFMVYLQKENIIDESGMPKERFSAEFPKEGPSILRIQQVVRGDSAAYFCASSGTGGLGNQPQHFGDGTRLSIL.

CDR3 coding DNA: TGTGCCAGCAGCTTAGCGGGAGGGCCTGATGAGCAGTTCTTC. It is translated as CASSLAGGPDEQFF. This chain joins TRBV7-2 and TRBJ2-1; 7 nucleotides align to TRBD2. Germline CDR1 and CDR2: SGHTA and FQGNSA. The CDR3 consists of 14 residues. J was trimmed by 8 bases and V by 0 bases; bases with no gene match: 4.

This clone was detected a few times. This CDR3 is CASSLGGGYTF. Written as DNA, the CDR3 is TGTGCCAGCAGCTTGGGAGGCGGCTACACCTTC. This chain links TRBV10-3 with TRBJ1-2; D not certain. V was pared by 10 bases and J by 8 bases, with 14 bases between. Germline V CDR1 and CDR2: ENHRY, SYGVKD. The CDR3 has 11 residues.

V is TRBV19 and J is TRBJ1-1; D is uncertain. CDR1 is LNHDA, CDR2 SQIVND, per germline (reference sequence). V was pared by 8 bases and J by 7 bases, with 8 bases between. This CDR3 contains 10 residues. The CDR3 is CASGYGEAFF. CDR3 DNA sequence: TGTGCCAGTGGTTACGGTGAAGCTTTCTTT.

The CDR3 loop reads CAISESAGDQETQYF. CDR3 coding DNA: TGTGCCATCAGTGAAAGCGCGGGAGACCAAGAGACCCAGTACTTC. The chain joins TRBV10-3 to TRBJ2-5, with 7 bases that match TRBD2. The ends lost 3 bases at V and 0 bases at J; junction bases unmatched: 4. The length of the CDR3 is 15 residues. Germline V lookup: CDR1 ENHRY, CDR2 SYGVKD.

The chain joins TRBV29-1 to TRBJ2-5; possible D gene TRBD1, 7 bases. The J call may be in error: the DNA end matches TRBJ2-7 better. The length of the CDR3 is 14 residues. The germline V gene has CDR1 SQVTM and CDR2 ANQGSEA. The CDR3 DNA reads as TGCAGCGTCCTCCTCAGGGGGGTGGCCTACGAGCAGTACTTC. Translating it yields CSVLLRGVAYEQYF.

This clone has more than one count but fewer than ten. This chain uses TRBV27 with TRBJ2-5; D may be TRBD1 (5 bases). The germline V gene has CDR1 MNHEY and CDR2 SMNVEV (reference sequence). CDR3 length: 15 residues. V was trimmed by 3 bases and J by 13 bases, leaving 24 bases between them. CDR3 region: CASSFSPDTAGLWYF. CDR3 in DNA: TGTGCCAGCAGTTTTTCCCCGGACACAGCCGGTTTATGGTACTTC.

This clone has a handful of counts. This chain uses TRBV10-3 with TRBJ1-2; 9 bases line up with TRBD1. The germline gives CDR1 ENHRY, CDR2 SYGVKD. Trimming took 6 bases from V and 6 from J; bases not matched to a gene: 2. The CDR3 covers 12 residues. In DNA, the CDR3 is TGTGCCATCAGAGGGACAGGGAATGGCTACACCTTC. Protein sequence: CAIRGTGNGYTF.

This clone was counted only a few times. Other DNA sequences of this sample code for an identical CDR3. J is TRBJ2-3 and V is TRBV4-3; TRBD2 agrees at 8 bases. V shed 0 bases and J 0 bases; nucleotides not matched to a gene: 8. Germline V lookup: CDR1 LGHNA, CDR2 YSLEER. The CDR3 length is 18 residues. In nucleotides, the CDR3 is TGCGCCAGCAGCCAAGATCCCTCTACTAGCGGCAGCACAGATACGCAGTATTTT. Translating gives CASSQDPSTSGSTDTQYF.

This clone was counted between two and nine times. CDR3 nucleotide sequence: TGTGCCAGCTCCTTCGACAGTTCTAACTATGGCTACACCTTC. Its translation: CASSFDSSNYGYTF. V and J are TRBV18 and TRBJ1-2; a weak D match, TRBD1 (5 bases). This CDR3 is 14 amino acids long. Trimming left V 6 bases short and J 0 bases short, with 11 bases between. Germline V gene sequence: CDR1 KGHSH, CDR2 LQKENI. Filled out from reference TRBV18 and TRBJ1-2, the complete variable domain reads NAGVMQNPRHLVRRRGQEARLRCSPMKGHSHVYWYRQLPEEGLKFMVYLQKENIIDESGMPKERFSAEFPKEGPSILRIQQVVRGDSAAYFCASSFDSSNYGYTFGSGTRLTVV.

V gene TRBV28 combines with J gene TRBJ2-3; D perhaps matches TRBD1 (9 bases). V was pared by 3 bases and J by 10 bases, with 20 bases between. The CDR3 sequence is 15 residues long. CDR1 and CDR2 from the germline V gene are MDHEN and SYDVKM. For the CDR3, the DNA is TGTGCCAGCAGTTTTCTTCCGGGACAGGGACTAGCGCAGTATTTT. Its translation: CASSFLPGQGLAQYF.

This chain joins TRBV19 and TRBJ2-3; no reliable D call. Germline V gives CDR1 LNHDA, CDR2 SQIVND (reference sequence). The CDR3 totals 16 residues. Trimming left V 6 bases short and J 2 bases short, with 18 bases between. The CDR3 protein is CASRFSLSSLTDTQYF. The CDR3, as DNA: TGTGCCAGTAGATTTTCTCTTAGCAGCCTCACAGATACGCAGTATTTT.

This clone came up a few times. The genes are TRBV7-2 and TRBJ2-1, with TRBD2 matching 11 bases. CDR3 length: 15 residues. V lost 5 bases to trimming and J lost 6 bases; unmatched junction nucleotides: 6. Germline V gene data show CDR1 as SGHTA and CDR2 as FQGNSA. The CDR3 loop is CASSQTSGTLNEQFF. In nucleotides, the CDR3 is TGTGCCAGCAGCCAGACTAGCGGGACCCTCAATGAGCAGTTCTTC. Supplemented by reference TRBV7-2 and TRBJ2-1, the full variable domain reads GAGVSQSPSNKVTEKGKDVELRCDPISGHTALYWYRQSLGQGLEFLIYFQGNSAPDKSGLPSDRFSAERTGGSVSTLTIQRTQQEDSAVYLCASSQTSGTLNEQFFGPGTRLTVL.

Only a few counts were recorded for this clone. The rearrangement joins TRBV7-9 to TRBJ2-4, with D possibly TRBD1 on 6 matching bases. CDR1 is SEHNR and CDR2 is FQNEAQ in the germline V gene (reference sequence). Deletions cut 0 bases from V and 5 bases from J, with 11 bases between. The length of the CDR3 is 15 residues. CDR3 sequence reads: CASSLAGGSENIQYF. Written as DNA, the CDR3 is TGTGCCAGCAGCTTAGCAGGGGGTTCGGAAAACATTCAGTACTTC.

This clone was found a few times. The rearrangement links TRBV4-2 to TRBJ2-7; 9 bases are shared with TRBD2. Germline assignment: CDR1 LGHNA and CDR2 YNFKEQ. This CDR3 spans 16 amino acids. The junction had 6 bases not matched to a gene; V was cut back by 0 bases and J by 3 bases. In nucleotides, the CDR3 is TGTGCCAGCAGCCAAGATGGAAGCGGGGGGATCTACGAGCAGTACTTC. This gives the protein CASSQDGSGGIYEQYF.

The genes are TRBV7-9 and TRBJ1-1; D remains unclear. Germline CDR1 SEHNR, CDR2 FQNEAQ (reference sequence). CDR3 length equals 11 residues. V lost 8 bases and J 6 bases, leaving 10 bases between the germline ends. The CDR3 DNA sequence: TGTGCCAGCCGCGGAAGGTCTGAAGCTTTCTTT. Protein product: CASRGRSEAFF.

This clone turned up a few times. The chain's CDR3 is CASSMGQGTYNEQFF. The CDR3 nucleotides read TGTGCCAGCAGCATGGGACAGGGCACCTACAATGAGCAGTTCTTC. The chain is built from TRBV7-2 and TRBJ2-1; 9 bases align to TRBD1. Germline CDR1 is SGHTA and CDR2 is FQGNSA. The length of the CDR3 is 15 residues. V was pared by 5 bases and J by 2 bases, with 4 bases of the junction left unmatched.

This clone was observed a few times. The rearrangement uses TRBV5-6 and TRBJ2-3, with TRBD1 as a possible D gene (5 bases). The germline V gene encodes CDR1 SGHDT and CDR2 YYEEEE. Trimming shortened V by 1 base and J by 3 bases, and 9 bases separated the two germline ends. The CDR3 consists of 14 residues. As DNA, the CDR3 is TGTGCCAGCAGCTTGTTTAGGGGAACAGATACGCAGTATTTT. Its protein is CASSLFRGTDTQYF.

In this sample, this clone turned up a few times. V gene TRBV4-3 combines with J gene TRBJ1-2; 8 bases match TRBD1. The CDR3 extends over 15 amino acids. The germline gives CDR1 LGHNA, CDR2 YSLEER. Unmatched junction bases numbered 13, after V lost 0 bases and J lost 13 bases. CDR3 protein: CASSQDFGQGELGTF. DNA for the CDR3: TGCGCCAGCAGCCAAGATTTCGGACAGGGTGAACTCGGCACCTTC.